These 22 T cell receptor beta chains came from one sample sequenced in a study of T-cell memory formation after mild COVID-19. TCRdb recomputed calls from the 5' RACE reads with MiXCR, one row per CDR3 protein. The table shows 100,000 to 150,000 distinct CDR3 sequences, with approximately 15% occurring only once. Source material: PBMCs or a T cell subset sorted from them (not recorded which). All receptors derive from a man in his late teens or twenties who had mild COVID-19 (a few samples of this study predate the infection). Cell type and time point are not known.

This clonotype was seen a handful of times. The chain joins TRBV7-2 to TRBJ1-5; 12 nucleotides agree with TRBD1. V lost 5 bases, J lost 3 bases, and 8 bases stayed unmatched. The CDR3 sequence is 17 residues long. Per the germline V gene, CDR1 is SGHTA and CDR2 is FQGNSA. Here the CDR3 DNA reads TGTGCCAGCAGCGATAGCCGGGGACAGGGGGCCAATCAGCCCCAGCATTTT. Translation: CASSDSRGQGANQPQHF.

This clonotype has only a few counts. The chain is built from TRBV7-8 and TRBJ2-5; D gene uncertain. Looked up from germline, CDR1 is SGHVS and CDR2 is FQNEAQ. This CDR3 has 11 residues. V dropped 3 bases and J dropped 5 bases, with 4 bases sitting between them. The chain's CDR3 is CASSFMETQYF. The CDR3 DNA sequence: TGTGCCAGCAGCTTTATGGAGACCCAGTACTTC. Complete variable domain (other parts from reference TRBV7-8 and TRBJ2-5): GAGVSQSPRYKVAKRGQDVALRCDPISGHVSLFWYQQALGQGPEFLTYFQNEAQLDKSGLPSDRFFAERPEGSVSTLKIQRTQQEDSAVYLCASSFMETQYFGPGTRLLVL.

This clonotype was observed at least ten times. The V and J genes are TRBV5-1 and TRBJ1-1, with 8 nucleotides matching TRBD1. V was clipped by 1 base and J by 4 bases; unmatched bases: 3. The CDR3 sequence is 14 residues long. Germline values: CDR1 SGHRS, CDR2 YFSETQ. This CDR3 reads CASSLSQGATEAFF. In nucleotides, the CDR3 is TGCGCCAGCAGCTTGAGTCAGGGGGCCACTGAAGCTTTCTTT. The whole variable domain, filled in from reference TRBV5-1 and TRBJ1-1, reads KAGVTQTPRYLIKTRGQQVTLSCSPISGHRSVSWYQQTPGQGLQFLFEYFSETQRNKGNFPGRFSGRQFSNSRSEMNVSTLELGDSALYLCASSLSQGATEAFFGQGTRLTVV.

The rearrangement links TRBV2 to TRBJ2-3; 9 bases are shared with TRBD2. This CDR3 is built from 18 residues. J lost 1 base, V lost 5 bases, and 13 bases had no gene match. The V gene's germline CDR1 is SNHLY and CDR2 FYNNEI. Here the CDR3 reads CASSKIAVVAGGTDTQYF. The CDR3 bases are TGTGCCAGCAGTAAAATTGCGGTCGTAGCGGGGGGCACAGATACGCAGTATTTT.

V is TRBV18 and J is TRBJ1-2; 8 nucleotides line up with TRBD1. With 3 bases clipped from V and 8 bases from J, the junction kept 2 bases outside the gene matches. Germline assignment: CDR1 KGHSH and CDR2 LQKENI. This CDR3 has 12 amino acids. The CDR3 DNA sequence: TGTGCCAGCTCACCGACAGGGGTAGGCTACACCTTC. Its translation is CASSPTGVGYTF.

CDR3 in DNA: TGTGCCTGGAGTGTGGCTCACTCCTACGAGCAGTACTTC. Translated: CAWSVAHSYEQYF. The rearrangement uses TRBV30 and TRBJ2-7; unclear D gene. This CDR3 has 13 amino acids. Germline lookup yields CDR1 GTSNPN and CDR2 SVGIG (reference sequence). The V end was cut by 0 bases, the J end by 0 bases, with 6 bases between.

This clonotype has ten or more counts. The genes are TRBV11-3 and TRBJ2-1, with TRBD2 matching over 8 bases. The V and J ends lost 4 bases and 15 bases, in that order; junction bases with no gene match: 8. This CDR3 spans 12 amino acids. Germline V CDR1 and CDR2: SGHNT, YENEEA. CDR3: CASSYSGGPLFF. CDR3 coding DNA: TGTGCCAGCAGCTACTCGGGGGGGCCTCTGTTCTTC.

This clonotype was seen just once. The chain employs TRBV28 and TRBJ2-7; 8 nucleotides agree with TRBD1. CDR1 is MDHEN and CDR2 is SYDVKM in the germline V gene. V trimming: 2 bases; J trimming: 4 bases; junction bases outside the gene matches: 13. This CDR3 comprises 17 residues. CDR3 DNA sequence: TGTGCCAGCAGTTTACTCCGGGGGACAGGTCTCTCTTACGAGCAGTACGTC. Translating gives CASSLLRGTGLSYEQYV.

This clonotype was seen more than once but under ten times. The V call is TRBV5-1, the J call TRBJ2-1, with a tentative D call TRBD2 (6 bases). The V end lost 7 bases, the J end lost 9 bases, and 23 bases lay between the germline ends. The germline V gene has CDR1 SGHRS and CDR2 YFSETQ. There are 15 residues in the CDR3. In DNA, the CDR3 is TGCGCCAGCCGACTTGGGGATACTAGCAGTTCTGAGCAGTTCTTC. It specifies CASRLGDTSSSEQFF.

This clonotype occurred many times. The gene calls are TRBV7-6 and TRBJ2-2, with 11 bases matching TRBD1. The CDR3 extends over 15 amino acids. Germline V lookup: CDR1 SGHVS, CDR2 FNYEAQ. With 4 bases clipped from V and 4 bases from J, the junction kept 2 bases outside the gene matches. CDR3 DNA sequence: TGTGCCAGCAGCTCGGGACAGGGGGGCACCGGGGAGCTGTTTTTT. It is translated as CASSSGQGGTGELFF.

The rearrangement joins TRBV6-5 to TRBJ2-4, with 9 bases that match TRBD1. From germline, CDR1 is MNHEY and CDR2 SVGAGI. V lost 7 bases to trimming and J lost 8 bases; unmatched junction nucleotides: 9. There are 14 residues in the CDR3. CDR3 amino acids: CASTPGQGSDIQYF. CDR3 coding DNA: TGTGCCAGCACCCCGGGACAGGGTTCGGACATTCAGTACTTC.

This clonotype was observed a few times. V is TRBV7-6 and J is TRBJ2-3; D unclear. This CDR3 is 13 amino acids long. Trimming took 5 bases from V and 1 from J, leaving 7 bases between them. Germline values: CDR1 SGHVS, CDR2 FNYEAQ. The CDR3, as DNA: TGTGCCAGCAGCAGATCCCGCACAGATACGCAGTATTTT. Protein sequence: CASSRSRTDTQYF.

This chain uses TRBV4-1 with TRBJ1-1; tentatively, D is TRBD1 (6 bases). Germline CDR1 reads MGHRA; CDR2 reads YSYEKL. This CDR3 contains 15 residues. Trimming stripped 4 bases from V and 1 base from J, with 13 bases between. The chain's CDR3 is CASSPRGGQNTEAFF. DNA of the CDR3: TGCGCCAGCAGCCCTAGGGGGGGACAGAACACTGAAGCTTTCTTT.

This rearrangement joins TRBV5-1 to TRBJ2-1, with a weak D call TRBD2 (6 bases). The CDR3 spans 13 residues. CDR1 and CDR2 (germline): SGHRS, YFSETQ. V was clipped by 6 bases and J by 7 bases, with 14 bases between them. CDR3 DNA sequence: TGCGCCAGCACCGTGGGGCGGGGTAATGAGCAGTTCTTC. Protein product: CASTVGRGNEQFF.

The chain combines TRBV18 with TRBJ2-2; D not resolved. V lost 10 bases, J lost 5 bases, and 14 bases lay in between. The CDR3 is 13 amino acids. Germline V gene sequence: CDR1 KGHSH, CDR2 LQKENI. CDR3 nucleotide sequence: TGTGCCACCGCTACCCCGGGTACCGGGGAGCTGTTTTTT. Translation gives CATATPGTGELFF.

This clonotype was detected a few times. The chain couples TRBV15 to TRBJ1-4; maybe TRBD1 (6 bases). Per the germline V gene, CDR1 is LNHNV and CDR2 is YYDKDF (reference sequence). This CDR3 contains 16 residues. The V and J ends lost 0 bases and 5 bases respectively, with 13 bases between them. CDR3 in DNA: TGTGCCACCAGCAGAGATATACAGGGCACAAATGAAAAACTGTTTTTT. This sequence encodes CATSRDIQGTNEKLFF.

This clonotype came up a few times. The rearrangement uses TRBV20-1 and TRBJ1-2; D is unclear. Germline CDR1 is DFQATT and CDR2 is SNEGSKA (reference sequence). The CDR3 is 15 residues long. V lost 1 base, J lost 0 bases, and 12 bases lay in between. CDR3 sequence reads: CSARVGLLTNYGYTF. The CDR3 nucleotides are TGCAGTGCTAGAGTGGGCCTACTCACTAACTATGGCTACACCTTC.

This clonotype was seen only a few times. The V gene is TRBV5-1, the J gene TRBJ2-1; TRBD2 matches at 9 bases. The junction had 5 bases not matched to a gene; V was cut back by 3 bases and J by 1 base. The CDR3 consists of 16 residues. CDR1 and CDR2 from the germline V gene are SGHRS and YFSETQ. The DNA of the CDR3 is TGCGCCAGCAGCTCGATAGCGGGGGCGTCCTACAATGAGCAGTTCTTC. It translates to CASSSIAGASYNEQFF.

This clonotype was seen a few times. This chain uses TRBV19 with TRBJ1-5; the D gene is possibly TRBD1 (5 bases). CDR3 length: 15 residues. V lost 6 bases, J lost 2 bases, and 14 bases lay in between. CDR1 and CDR2 (germline): LNHDA, SQIVND (reference sequence). This CDR3 reads CASRSQLGGNQPQHF. In nucleotides, the CDR3 is TGTGCCAGTAGGAGCCAGCTAGGGGGCAATCAGCCCCAGCATTTT.

This clonotype was detected a few times. The CDR3 loop is CASSIDRRLTQYF. CDR3 nucleotide sequence: TGTGCCAGTAGTATAGATCGCCGTCTTACCCAGTATTTT. The genes are TRBV19 and TRBJ2-3, with no clear D. Germline CDR1 LNHDA, CDR2 SQIVND (reference sequence). This CDR3 has 13 amino acids. Deletions cut 0 bases from V and 12 bases from J, with 13 bases between.

The table lists this clonotype with many counts. The CDR3 DNA follows: TGCGCCAGCAGCTTACAGGGGGCGCGGACAGATACGCAGTATTTT. Translated, it gives CASSLQGARTDTQYF. The chain has TRBV5-1 and TRBJ2-3, with TRBD1 matching 9 bases. This CDR3 contains 15 residues. Germline CDR1 reads SGHRS; CDR2 reads YFSETQ. Trimming removed 2 bases from V and 3 bases from J; junction bases left unmatched: 4. Complete variable domain (other parts from reference TRBV5-1 and TRBJ2-3): KAGVTQTPRYLIKTRGQQVTLSCSPISGHRSVSWYQQTPGQGLQFLFEYFSETQRNKGNFPGRFSGRQFSNSRSEMNVSTLELGDSALYLCASSLQGARTDTQYFGPGTRLTVL.

This clonotype was detected only a few times. This sequence joins TRBV20-1 and TRBJ2-5; D possibly matches TRBD1 or TRBD2 (6 bases each). Germline CDR1 and CDR2: DFQATT and SNEGSKA (reference sequence). The CDR3 covers 14 residues. V was clipped by 4 bases and J by 5 bases, with 17 bases between them. As DNA, the CDR3 is TGCAGTGCTACGACCGGGGGCGCGTCTGAGACCCAGTACTTC. Translated, it gives CSATTGGASETQYF.